These 22 T cell receptor beta chains came from one sample sequenced in a study of liver allograft versus peripheral blood T cells. Study-level information: Transplanted-liver T cell receptor repertoires were compared with recipients' peripheral blood repertoires.

TCRdb re-derived calls from the reads in MiXCR, one entry per CDR3 protein. Of about 11,000 distinct CDR3 sequences in the sample, about 25% are singletons; the top ten hold roughly 1.5%. These receptors came from a human patient who had a liver transplant. Some T cells may have originated in the graft donor.

This clonotype is medium-sized within its sample. V usage is TRBV6-1 and J usage is TRBJ1-5, with a tentative D call TRBD1 (5 bases). The germline CDR1 and CDR2 sequences are MNHNS and SASEGT. With 2 bases removed from V and 4 bases from J, the gap between germline ends came to 12 bases. The length of the CDR3 is 15 residues. CDR3 nucleotides: TGTGCCAGCAGTGAACGGTATGGGGGAAATCAGCCCCAGCATTTT. This encodes CASSERYGGNQPQHF.

This clonotype has just a few counts. This chain uses TRBV20-1 with TRBJ1-1; D not certain. Looked up from germline, CDR1 is DFQATT and CDR2 is SNEGSKA (reference sequence). V lost 2 bases and J lost 1, with 17 bases in between. This CDR3 comprises 16 residues. The CDR3 protein is CSARRLFSRPNTEAFF. For the CDR3, the DNA is TGCAGTGCTAGAAGACTCTTCTCCAGACCGAACACTGAAGCTTTCTTT.

This clonotype was picked up a small number of times. This rearrangement joins TRBV6-6 to TRBJ2-3; D is unresolved. Germline CDR1 MNHNY, CDR2 SVGAGI (reference sequence). The germline V and J ends were trimmed by 8 bases and 3 bases, with 6 bases remaining between them. The CDR3 extends over 11 amino acids. Here the CDR3 reads CASGLTDTQYF. CDR3 DNA: TGTGCCAGCGGATTAACAGATACGCAGTATTTT.

This clonotype is classed as medium-sized. The rearrangement links TRBV18 to TRBJ2-7, with D tentatively TRBD2 (5 bases). Trimming left V 3 bases short and J 6 bases short, with 9 bases between. The CDR3 is 12 residues long. Germline V CDR1 and CDR2: KGHSH, LQKENI. The CDR3 region is CASSPSSGEQYF. Here the CDR3 DNA reads TGTGCCAGCTCACCTTCGAGCGGCGAGCAGTACTTC.

This clonotype qualifies as medium-sized. The rearrangement uses TRBV6-5 and TRBJ1-5; D is ambiguous. Germline V gene data show CDR1 as MNHEY and CDR2 as SVGAGI. This CDR3 has 14 residues. Between the trimmed V and J ends, which lost 0 bases and 5 bases, there was a span of 8 bases. The CDR3 loop is CASSYSGGDQPQHF. Written as DNA, the CDR3 is TGTGCCAGCAGTTACTCGGGAGGAGATCAGCCCCAGCATTTT.

This clonotype was seen a handful of times. The CDR3: CASSFWRYSNQPQHF. Written as DNA, the CDR3 is TGTGCCAGCAGCTTTTGGCGATATAGCAATCAGCCCCAGCATTTT. This rearrangement joins TRBV5-6 to TRBJ1-5, with D unclear. Germline loops: CDR1 SGHDT, CDR2 YYEEEE. V lost 2 bases and J 0 bases, leaving 9 bases between the germline ends. This CDR3 spans 15 amino acids. Using reference TRBV5-6 and TRBJ1-5 for the parts outside the CDR3, the full variable domain is DAGVTQSPTHLIKTRGQQVTLRCSPKSGHDTVSWYQQALGQGPQFIFQYYEEEERQRGNFPDRFSGHQFPNYSSELNVNALLLGDSALYLCASSFWRYSNQPQHFGDGTRLSIL.

This clonotype is termed medium-sized. V gene TRBV18 combines with J gene TRBJ2-1; maybe TRBD2 (7 bases). Looked up from germline, CDR1 is KGHSH and CDR2 is LQKENI. Trimming removed 6 bases at V and 0 bases at J, with 18 bases between. The CDR3 consists of 17 residues. Here the CDR3 reads CASSPSGGASSYNEQFF. The CDR3 coding sequence is TGTGCCAGCTCGCCCTCTGGGGGGGCGAGCTCCTACAATGAGCAGTTCTTC.

This chain links TRBV18 with TRBJ1-5; no reliable D call. The germline V and J ends were trimmed by 2 bases and 2 bases, with 4 bases remaining between them. CDR3 size: 13 residues. Germline V lookup: CDR1 KGHSH, CDR2 LQKENI. The CDR3 nucleotides read TGTGCCAGCTCACCAACAGGCAATCAGCCCCAGCATTTT. It encodes CASSPTGNQPQHF.

By its share, this clonotype is medium-sized (0.01 to 0.1%). V and J are TRBV19 and TRBJ1-5; unclear D gene. With 3 bases removed from V and 2 bases from J, the gap between germline ends came to 17 bases. The CDR3 loop spans 17 amino acids. In germline, CDR1 is LNHDA, CDR2 SQIVND (reference sequence). The CDR3 DNA follows: TGTGCCAGTAGTATCCCGGTCCCAGTAGGCGGCAATCAGCCCCAGCATTTT. This codes for CASSIPVPVGGNQPQHF.

By share, this clonotype ranks as medium-sized (0.01 to 0.1%). The chain combines TRBV6-5 with TRBJ1-3, with a possible D match to TRBD1 (6 bases). The CDR3 is 15 amino acids. Trimming stripped 2 bases from V and 4 bases from J, with 12 bases between. CDR1 is MNHEY, CDR2 SVGAGI, per germline. The chain's CDR3 is CASSYEGVGGNTIYF. DNA of the CDR3: TGTGCCAGCAGTTACGAGGGGGTCGGAGGAAACACCATATATTTT.

Sample share makes this clonotype medium-sized (0.01 to 0.1%). The J gene is TRBJ1-2, the V gene TRBV7-2; unclear D gene. Trimming stripped 2 bases from V and 8 bases from J, with 12 bases between. The CDR3 extends over 13 amino acids. Germline V gives CDR1 SGHTA, CDR2 FQGNSA. In nucleotides, the CDR3 is TGTGCCAGCAGCTTATCCTCGCCCTACGGCTACACCTTC. This translates into CASSLSSPYGYTF.

This chain uses TRBV30 with TRBJ2-2, with D possibly being TRBD1 (6 bases). V gave up 4 bases and J gave up 4 bases, with 13 bases separating them. This CDR3 spans 14 amino acids. Germline CDR1 is GTSNPN and CDR2 is SVGIG (reference sequence). The DNA of the CDR3 is TGTGCCTGGATCAGGCAGGGGTTCACCGGGGAGCTGTTTTTT. Its translation is CAWIRQGFTGELFF.

This chain links TRBV30 with TRBJ2-2; 11 nucleotides align to TRBD2. Germline CDR1 and CDR2: GTSNPN and SVGIG (reference sequence). The length of the CDR3 is 17 residues. With 4 bases clipped from V and 4 bases from J, the junction kept 11 bases outside the gene matches. The DNA of the CDR3 is TGTGCCTGGAACGTACGATCTAGCGGGGGGTTCACCGGGGAGCTGTTTTTT. It encodes CAWNVRSSGGFTGELFF.

This clonotype was counted between two and nine times. The DNA for the CDR3 is TGTGCCAGCAGCCGGACAGGGAACGGCTACACCTTC. Its protein product is CASSRTGNGYTF. This chain links TRBV11-2 with TRBJ1-2; TRBD1 aligns across 8 bases. J was trimmed by 8 bases and V by 5 bases; bases with no gene match: 4. Germline assignment: CDR1 SGHAT and CDR2 FQNNGV. This CDR3 has 12 residues. Combining the CDR3 with reference TRBV11-2 and TRBJ1-2 gives the whole variable domain EAGVAQSPRYKIIEKRQSVAFWCNPISGHATLYWYQQILGQGPKLLIQFQNNGVVDDSQLPKDRFSAERLKGVDSTLKIQPAKLEDSAVYLCASSRTGNGYTFGSGTRLTVV.

V usage is TRBV20-1 and J usage is TRBJ1-4; D remains unclear. The V gene lost 3 bases and the J gene lost 5 bases, with 10 bases spanning the gap. CDR1 DFQATT and CDR2 SNEGSKA come from the germline V gene (reference sequence). The CDR3 totals 13 residues. This chain's CDR3 is CSARHGLNEKLFF. The CDR3 nucleotides read TGCAGTGCTAGGCACGGATTAAATGAAAAACTGTTTTTT.

This chain uses TRBV30 with TRBJ1-2; tentative D call: TRBD1 (5 bases). V lost 2 bases, J lost 4 bases, and 11 bases lay in between. Germline CDR1 GTSNPN, CDR2 SVGIG (reference sequence). This CDR3 has 13 amino acids. The chain's CDR3 is CAWSPQTVYGYTF. The CDR3, as DNA: TGTGCCTGGAGTCCCCAGACAGTCTATGGCTACACCTTC.

There are a few counts of this clonotype. The chain joins TRBV20-1 to TRBJ2-7; D possibly corresponds to TRBD2 (6 bases). Per the germline V gene, CDR1 is DFQATT and CDR2 is SNEGSKA (reference sequence). This CDR3 contains 14 residues. CDR3 protein: CRYCRDFGCYEQYF. The CDR3 DNA reads as TGCAGGTATTGCCGGGACTTTGGGTGTTACGAGCAGTACTTC.

A few counts support this clonotype. This chain uses TRBV12-5 with TRBJ2-6; no clear D gene. Trimming pared 1 base from V and 3 bases from J, leaving 7 bases between. The CDR3 length is 15 residues. Germline V lookup: CDR1 LGHNT, CDR2 FRNRAP. The CDR3 loop reads CASGLAVGGANVLTF. The CDR3, as DNA: TGTGCTAGTGGTTTGGCGGTCGGTGGGGCCAACGTCCTGACTTTC.

The chain combines TRBV6-2 or TRBV6-3 with TRBJ1-5; 7 bases map to TRBD1. Unmatched junction bases numbered 8, after V lost 2 bases and J lost 7 bases. This CDR3 spans 15 amino acids. Germline CDR1 is MNHEY and CDR2 is SVGEGT. DNA of the CDR3: TGTGCCAGCAGTTACGGGGGCAGGGGGGAACAGCCCCAGCATTTT. As protein: CASSYGGRGEQPQHF.

This clonotype has a handful of counts. V is TRBV5-4 and J is TRBJ2-7; 8 positions agree with TRBD2. The CDR3 extends over 15 amino acids. Germline V gene sequence: CDR1 SGHNT, CDR2 YYREEE (reference sequence). The V and J ends lost 3 bases and 5 bases, in that order; junction bases with no gene match: 10. CDR3 DNA: TGTGCCAGCAGCTCCAAATCCGGGACTAGGCACGAGCAGTACTTC. As protein: CASSSKSGTRHEQYF. The full variable domain, in which reference TRBV5-4 and TRBJ2-7 provide the parts outside the CDR3, is ETGVTQSPTHLIKTRGQQVTLRCSSQSGHNTVSWYQQALGQGPQFIFQYYREEENGRGNFPPRFSGLQFPNYSSELNVNALELDDSALYLCASSSKSGTRHEQYFGPGTRLTVT.

The chain joins TRBV27 to TRBJ1-2; 9 nucleotides agree with TRBD1. The V segment lost 6 bases and the J segment 2 bases; nucleotides outside the gene matches: 4. CDR1 and CDR2 (germline): MNHEY, SMNVEV (reference sequence). The CDR3 contains 14 residues. CDR3 in amino acids: CASREGQGNYGYTF. CDR3 in DNA: TGTGCCAGCAGAGAAGGACAGGGGAACTATGGCTACACCTTC.

This clonotype has more than one count but fewer than ten. This chain connects TRBV7-2 to TRBJ2-3; 7 positions agree with TRBD2. The CDR3 consists of 16 residues. Germline CDR1 SGHTA, CDR2 FQGNSA. V lost 1 base, J lost 7 bases, and 11 bases stayed unmatched. The CDR3 DNA is TGTGCCAGCAGCTTAGTGGGGGGGACTTTCCCAAATACGCAGTATTTT. This gives the protein CASSLVGGTFPNTQYF.